This TCR beta chain was identified in a study of cytomegalovirus exposure and HLA in healthy donors. On this clone itself: What it binds is unknown.

Study-wide results and limits: Most TCR sequences were seen very rarely across donors, but some public TCRs occurred in many. Only CMV serostatus was available as immune exposure information. Researchers reportedly found TCR beta sequences accurately predicted most subjects' HLA-A and HLA-B alleles.

This PCR relied on a set of 60 Vbeta primers and 13 Jbeta primers. Using immunoSEQ multiplex PCR, the repertoire was profiled, and TCRdb retains in-frame clones only, with some absent. The data contain around 110,000 clones, around 66% of them seen just once; the ten biggest clones take up 1.5% to 1.7%. Germline V gene sequence: CDR1 LNHDA, CDR2 SQIVND (reference sequence). The CDR3 spans 13 residues. After removal of 8 bases from V and 1 base from J, the junction contained 3 bases not matched to a gene. This chain links TRBV19 with TRBJ1-1; 8 bases line up with TRBD1. The sequence came from a man between 18 and 35 years old in good health and CMV-seronegative. Sequenced material: PBMCs. The CDR3 DNA reads TGTGCCAGTCAGGGACAGGCGAACACTGAAGCTTTCTTT. Residues: CASQGQANTEAFF.